Listed here is a single T cell receptor beta chain. Its antigen is as yet unknown. The data were obtained in a study of OX40 agonist ivuxolimab in advanced cancers. V was pared by 0 bases and J by 8 bases, with 11 bases between. The CDR3 is 14 residues long. The germline CDR1 and CDR2 sequences are SGDLS and YYNGEE. Method: immunoSEQ multiplex PCR; TCRdb's copy keeps in-frame clones and lacks some. The table lists just over 25,000 clones, approximately 83% of them singletons. Findings and caveats of the study: Dose levels from 0.1 to 3.0 mg/kg saw CD4+ and CD8+ blood T cells expand clonally by week 6.

The input for sequencing was CD4+ or CD8+ T cells sorted from blood, taken in a trial of the OX40 agonist ivuxolimab. The source is an adult with an advanced solid tumor such as melanoma, head and neck, liver or kidney cancer. The V and J genes are TRBV9 and TRBJ1-4; unclear D gene. The CDR3 is CASSVEGVGEKLFF. Here the CDR3 DNA reads TGTGCCAGCAGCGTAGAAGGTGTCGGGGAAAAACTGTTTTTT.